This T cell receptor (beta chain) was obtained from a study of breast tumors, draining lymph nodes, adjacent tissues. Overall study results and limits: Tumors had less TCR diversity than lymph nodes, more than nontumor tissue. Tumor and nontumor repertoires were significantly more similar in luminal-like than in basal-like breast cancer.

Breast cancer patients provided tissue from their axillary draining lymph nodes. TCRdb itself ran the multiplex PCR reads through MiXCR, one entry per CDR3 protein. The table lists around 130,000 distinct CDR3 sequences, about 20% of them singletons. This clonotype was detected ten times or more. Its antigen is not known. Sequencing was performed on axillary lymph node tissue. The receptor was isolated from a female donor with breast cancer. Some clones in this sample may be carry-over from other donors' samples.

The CDR3 here is CASSDQGGREQYF. The DNA for the CDR3 is TGTGCCAGCAGTGATCAGGGAGGGCGCGAGCAGTACTTC. The gene calls are TRBV2 and TRBJ2-7, with TRBD2 matching over 7 bases. The CDR3 is 13 residues long. Germline values: CDR1 SNHLY, CDR2 FYNNEI. Trimming cost V 3 bases and J 6 bases; bases outside gene matches: 5.